This T cell receptor (beta chain) was documented in a study of blood T cells in healthy people across ages. Study-wide results and caveats: As naive T cell percentage varied, TCR beta diversity correlated strongly with it.

Through a sample-barcoded 5' primer and a J-beta primer mix, a second PCR was run for roughly 7 to 12 cycles. Via MiXCR, TCRdb re-called the 5' RACE reads, giving one row per CDR3 protein. The sample includes hundreds of thousands of distinct CDR3 sequences, around 24% of them seen just once. With regard to this clonotype: Its antigen is undetermined.

The CDR3 has 15 residues. Losses at the gene ends were 0 bases for V and 1 base for J; bases not matched to a gene: 2. Germline values: CDR1 SGHRS, CDR2 YFSETQ. The same sample was also used in a study of T cells of mothers and their children. As that report states: Over 8.5 million TCR beta CDR3 reads were obtained from each mother, and some 3.2 million from each child.

This receptor was taken from a boy aged 5-17 years in good health. The source material was blood. This chain links TRBV5-1 with TRBJ2-7, with 9 bases that match TRBD1. The CDR3 loop reads CASSLGDRVSYEQYF. The CDR3 nucleotides read TGCGCCAGCAGCTTGGGGGACAGGGTTTCCTACGAGCAGTACTTC.